This T cell receptor beta chain appears in the sequencing data of a study of blood T cell repertoires in COVID-19. Across the whole study: The United States, Italy and Spain provided the acute and convalescent COVID-19 samples. From T cells, B-cell-depleted T cells, or PBMCs came the material, which was cDNA or gDNA.

Germline CDR1 reads SEHNR; CDR2 reads FQNEAQ (reference sequence). The ends were cut back, 4 bases at V and 0 bases at J, with 13 bases in the middle. The CDR3 runs to 17 residues. Under the authors' procedure: Quantification of nucleated cells was approximated via reference gene primer amplification. Sequencing used immunoSEQ multiplex PCR; TCRdb keeps in-frame clones, though not all of them. V, J and clone size reflect that table, while D and trimming were determined from the DNA. The sample consists of about 170,000 clones, about 80% of them appearing once. V gene TRBV7-9 combines with J gene TRBJ2-6, with TRBD1 as a possible D gene (5 bases). Sequenced material: peripheral blood. This clonotype was sampled from a woman aged 80 or over with acute or convalescent COVID-19. The CDR3 DNA follows: TGTGCCAGCAGCTCCGGGCCAGGGTTCTCTGGGGCCAACGTCCTGACTTTC. This sequence encodes CASSSGPGFSGANVLTF.